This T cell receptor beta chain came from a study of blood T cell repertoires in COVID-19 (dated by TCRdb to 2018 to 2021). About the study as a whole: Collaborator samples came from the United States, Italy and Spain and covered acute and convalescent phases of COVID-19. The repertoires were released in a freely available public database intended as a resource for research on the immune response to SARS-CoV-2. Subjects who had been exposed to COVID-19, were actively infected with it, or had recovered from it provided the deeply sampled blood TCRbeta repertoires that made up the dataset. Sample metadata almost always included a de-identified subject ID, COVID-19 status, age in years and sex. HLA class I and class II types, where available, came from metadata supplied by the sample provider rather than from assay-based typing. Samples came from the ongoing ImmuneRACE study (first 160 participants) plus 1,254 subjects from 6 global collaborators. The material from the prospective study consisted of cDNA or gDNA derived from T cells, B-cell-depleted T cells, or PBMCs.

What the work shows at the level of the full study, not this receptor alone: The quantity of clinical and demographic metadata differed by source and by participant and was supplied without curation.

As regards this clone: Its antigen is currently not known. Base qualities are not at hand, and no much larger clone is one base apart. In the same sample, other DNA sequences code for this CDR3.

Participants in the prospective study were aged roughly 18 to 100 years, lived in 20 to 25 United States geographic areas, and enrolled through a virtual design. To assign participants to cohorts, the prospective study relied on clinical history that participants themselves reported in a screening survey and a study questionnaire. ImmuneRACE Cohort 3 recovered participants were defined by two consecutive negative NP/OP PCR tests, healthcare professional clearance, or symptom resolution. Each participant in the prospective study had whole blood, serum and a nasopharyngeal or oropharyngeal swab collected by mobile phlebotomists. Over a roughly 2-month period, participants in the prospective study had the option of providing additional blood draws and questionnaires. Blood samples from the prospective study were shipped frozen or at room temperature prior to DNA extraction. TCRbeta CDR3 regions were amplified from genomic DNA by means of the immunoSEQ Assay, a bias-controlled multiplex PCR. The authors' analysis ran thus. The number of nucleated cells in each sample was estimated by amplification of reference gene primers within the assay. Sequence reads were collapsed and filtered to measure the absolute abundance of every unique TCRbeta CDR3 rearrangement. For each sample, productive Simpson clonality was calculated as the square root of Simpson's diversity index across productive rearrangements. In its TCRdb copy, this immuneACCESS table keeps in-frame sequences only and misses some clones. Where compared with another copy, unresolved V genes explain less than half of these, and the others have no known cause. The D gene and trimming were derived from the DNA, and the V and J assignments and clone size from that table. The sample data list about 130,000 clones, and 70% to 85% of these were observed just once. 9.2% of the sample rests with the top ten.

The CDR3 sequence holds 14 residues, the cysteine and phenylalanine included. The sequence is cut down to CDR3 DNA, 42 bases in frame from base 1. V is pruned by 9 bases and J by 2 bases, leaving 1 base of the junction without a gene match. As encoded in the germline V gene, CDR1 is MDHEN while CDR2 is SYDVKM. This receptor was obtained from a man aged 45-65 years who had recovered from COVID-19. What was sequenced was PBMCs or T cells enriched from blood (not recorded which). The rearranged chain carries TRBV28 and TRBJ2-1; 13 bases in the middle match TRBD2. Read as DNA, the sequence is TGTGCCAGTACTAGCGGGGGGGCCTACAATGAGCAGTTCTTC. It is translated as CASTSGGAYNEQFF.